Below are 5 T cell receptor beta chains sequenced from a single sample in a study of blood T cells in healthy people across ages. Alongside a J-beta primer mix, a sample-barcoded 5' primer served in a second PCR lasting roughly 6 to 11 cycles. TCRdb ran MiXCR on the 5' RACE reads and lists one entry per CDR3 protein. The table lists 1.4 million or so distinct CDR3 sequences, approximately 42% of them singletons. The specimen was blood. These TCRs come from a woman between 18 and 29 years old in good health.

Written as DNA, the CDR3 is TGCGCCAGCAGCCAAGTCGGGAGGGCTAGCGGCTTCTACGAGCAGTTCTTC. Translating it yields CASSQVGRASGFYEQFF. This chain links TRBV4-3 with TRBJ2-1; TRBD2 aligns across 8 bases. This CDR3 comprises 17 residues. Germline lookup yields CDR1 LGHNA and CDR2 YSLEER. Trimming at V came to 1 base and at J to 10 bases, leaving 15 bases not matched to a gene.

This clonotype was counted at least ten times. The chain links TRBV12-3 or TRBV12-4 to TRBJ2-7, with D maybe TRBD2 (6 bases). There are 13 residues in the CDR3. The V and J ends lost 1 base and 3 bases respectively, with 7 bases between them. In DNA form, the CDR3 reads TGTGCCAGCAGTTTAGAGGGACTCTACGAGCAGTACTTC. Its protein is CASSLEGLYEQYF.

The chain uses TRBV5-6 and TRBJ2-2, with unresolved D. V lost 0 bases to trimming and J lost 4 bases, with 7 bases between them. The CDR3 totals 14 residues. Germline V gene lookup returns CDR1 SGHDT and CDR2 YYEEEE. The CDR3: CASSLGSGTGELFF. CDR3 nucleotide sequence: TGTGCCAGCAGCTTGGGGTCAGGCACCGGGGAGCTGTTTTTT.

Of note for this clonotype: A read error may account for a junction end that differs from germline. V is TRBV27 and J is TRBJ2-4; 10 bases agree with TRBD2. The DNA end lines up better with TRBJ2-7; the J call may be wrong. Germline loops: CDR1 MNHEY, CDR2 SMNVEV (reference sequence). The CDR3 consists of 15 residues. The CDR3 nucleotides read TGCGCCAGCAGATTTGCTAGCGGGGGACAATACGAGCAGTACTTC. As protein: CASRFASGGQYEQYF.

The chain is built from TRBV10-3 and TRBJ1-6; TRBD1 matches at 7 bases. The CDR3 runs to 15 residues. Germline-derived CDR1 and CDR2 are ENHRY and SYGVKD. V was clipped by 9 bases and J by 5 bases; unmatched bases: 10. CDR3 bases: TGTGCCATGGGGAGTGGGGGACAGAATAATTCACCCCTCCACTTT. This sequence encodes CAMGSGGQNNSPLHF.